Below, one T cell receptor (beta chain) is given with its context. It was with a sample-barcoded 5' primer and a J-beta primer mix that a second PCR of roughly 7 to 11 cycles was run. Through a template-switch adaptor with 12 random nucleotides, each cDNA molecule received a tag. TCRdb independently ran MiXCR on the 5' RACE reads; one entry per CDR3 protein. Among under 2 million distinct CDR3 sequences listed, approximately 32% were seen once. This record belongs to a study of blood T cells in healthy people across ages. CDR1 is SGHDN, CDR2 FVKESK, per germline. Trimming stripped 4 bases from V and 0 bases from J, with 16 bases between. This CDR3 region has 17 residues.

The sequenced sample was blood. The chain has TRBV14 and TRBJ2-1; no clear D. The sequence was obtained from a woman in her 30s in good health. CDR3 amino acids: CASSPPRGESSYNEQFF. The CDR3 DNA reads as TGTGCCAGCAGCCCCCCCAGAGGTGAGAGCTCCTACAATGAGCAGTTCTTC.